This T cell receptor beta chain is from a study of blood T cells in healthy people across ages. At least ten counts were recorded for this clonotype. Using a J-beta primer mix together with a sample-barcoded 5' primer, a second PCR was run for roughly 7 to 11 cycles. From the 5' RACE reads, TCRdb called clonotypes with MiXCR, one entry per CDR3 protein. This table has more than 800,000 distinct CDR3 sequences, around 28% appearing once. The V gene's germline CDR1 is SNHLY and CDR2 FYNNEI. V lost 6 bases to trimming and J lost 4 bases, with 21 bases between them. CDR3 length: 16 residues. This clonotype was obtained from a woman older than 75 in good health. The gene calls are TRBV2 and TRBJ2-5; D possibly corresponds to TRBD2 (6 bases). The sequencing sample was made of blood. The CDR3 here is CASSPISGRRGETQYF. CDR3 sequence (DNA): TGTGCCAGCAGCCCGATATCCGGGAGAAGGGGAGAGACCCAGTACTTC.